The T cell receptor beta chain described here comes from a study of cytomegalovirus exposure and HLA in healthy donors. The study, taken as a whole, reports: The investigators catalogued 150 or so TCR beta chains as cytomegalovirus-associated. The study found most TCR sequences rare, yet found some public TCRs in many donors.

Comment on this clone: Antigen: not known.

The CDR3 is made up of 13 amino acids. Germline CDR1 reads LNHDA; CDR2 reads SQIVND (reference sequence). The V end was cut by 10 bases, the J end by 0 bases, with 9 bases between. PCR primers comprised 60 Vbeta and 13 Jbeta primers. Repertoires were generated with immunoSEQ multiplex PCR, while TCRdb's copy carries only in-frame clones and drops some. The data contain roughly 150,000 clones, around 78% of them singletons. Sequencing was performed on PBMCs. The source is a woman aged 18 to 35 in good health and CMV-seronegative. The genes are TRBV19 and TRBJ1-4, with unresolved D. The CDR3 DNA sequence: TGTGCCACCTCCTTTGCAACTAATGAAAAACTGTTTTTT. Residues: CATSFATNEKLFF.